The 9 T cell receptor beta chains below come from one sample, sequenced in a study of blood T cell repertoires in COVID-19. Profiled with immunoSEQ multiplex PCR; TCRdb holds only in-frame clones, not every one. This sample has approximately 190,000 clones, with roughly 86% found just once. Sequenced input: PBMCs or T cells enriched from blood (not recorded which). The receptors were sampled from a woman aged 40-49 years in a cohort exposed to, infected with or recovered from COVID-19 (not recorded which).

CDR3 in DNA: TGCGCCAGCAGCACGGGGGCAGGGGGCGCAGGGGAGACCCAGTACTTC. Translation: CASSTGAGGAGETQYF. J is TRBJ2-5 and V is TRBV5-1; 8 nucleotides agree with TRBD1. This CDR3 is 16 amino acids long. Per germline, CDR1 SGHRS and CDR2 YFSETQ. J was trimmed by 5 bases and V by 4 bases; bases with no gene match: 13.

This chain joins TRBV2 and TRBJ1-5, with TRBD1 matching 9 bases. In germline, CDR1 is SNHLY, CDR2 FYNNEI. The CDR3 consists of 14 residues. The V gene end was trimmed by 5 bases and the J gene end by 8 bases; junction bases not matched to a gene: 7. The CDR3 region is CASSQGTGREPQHF. The CDR3 DNA sequence: TGTGCCAGCAGTCAAGGGACAGGGAGGGAGCCCCAGCATTTT. Full variable domain (missing parts from reference TRBV2 and TRBJ1-5): EPEVTQTPSHQVTQMGQEVILRCVPISNHLYFYWYRQILGQKVEFLVSFYNNEISEKSEIFDDQFSVERPDGSNFTLKIRSTKLEDSAMYFCASSQGTGREPQHFGDGTRLSIL.

The chain carries TRBV5-1 and TRBJ2-3; possibly TRBD2 for D (5 bases). CDR1 SGHRS and CDR2 YFSETQ come from the germline V gene. Trimming took 0 bases from V and 0 from J, leaving 8 bases between them. The CDR3 sequence is 15 residues long. CDR3 sequence: CASSLGLASTDTQYF. CDR3 DNA sequence: TGCGCCAGCAGCTTGGGCCTAGCTAGCACAGATACGCAGTATTTT.

This sequence joins TRBV4-1 and TRBJ2-7; 12 bases are shared with TRBD1. The CDR3 totals 16 residues. The V gene end was trimmed by 2 bases and the J gene end by 5 bases; junction bases not matched to a gene: 7. Germline loops: CDR1 MGHRA, CDR2 YSYEKL. The DNA for the CDR3 is TGCGCCAGCAGCCAACCCCTCCGGGACAGGGGGCACGAGCAGTACTTC. Translation: CASSQPLRDRGHEQYF.

The chain couples TRBV27 to TRBJ2-1, with 11 nucleotides matching TRBD2. The germline V gene has CDR1 MNHEY and CDR2 SMNVEV (reference sequence). With V trimmed by 6 bases and J by 9 bases, 10 bases remained unmatched. This CDR3 has 15 residues. The CDR3 coding sequence is TGTGCCAGCAGATTAGCGGGAGGGCCTCCAGGTGAGCAGTTCTTC. This gives the protein CASRLAGGPPGEQFF.

V gene TRBV6-4 combines with J gene TRBJ2-1; 7 bases map to TRBD2. Losses at the gene ends were 2 bases for V and 4 bases for J; bases not matched to a gene: 5. This CDR3 is 15 amino acids long. Germline CDR1 and CDR2: MRHNA and SNTAGT. CDR3 sequence reads: CASSDGLGGYNEQFF. The CDR3 coding sequence is TGTGCCAGCAGTGACGGACTAGGAGGATACAATGAGCAGTTCTTC.

This clone is a singleton in its sample. This sequence joins TRBV11-2 and TRBJ2-7, with D tentatively TRBD1 (6 bases). Trimming stripped 0 bases from V and 3 bases from J, with 12 bases between. The CDR3 runs 15 residues. CDR1 is SGHAT, CDR2 FQNNGV, per germline. The CDR3 protein is CASSLETGLYYEQYF. CDR3 nucleotides: TGTGCCAGCAGCTTAGAAACAGGGCTTTACTACGAGCAGTACTTC.

This rearrangement joins TRBV12-3 or TRBV12-4 to TRBJ2-1; D ambiguous. This CDR3 has 12 residues. V dropped 3 bases and J dropped 8 bases, with 8 bases sitting between them. The DNA for the CDR3 is TGTGCCAGCAGTTTTGTAGCAGATGAGCAGTTCTTC. Protein: CASSFVADEQFF.

The rearrangement joins TRBV21-1 to TRBJ1-6. TRBV21-1 is a pseudogene. The CDR3 is 12 residues long. The CDR3 nucleotides read TGTGCCAGCTCTACGGGAAGGACACCCCTCCACTTT. Residues: CASSTGRTPLHF.